This TCR beta chain was recovered during a study of blood T cells in healthy people across ages. General observations from the study: With donor CMV status unknown, expanded clonotype changes were possibly confounded.

This clonotype showed up just a few times. Its antigen is currently unknown. Together with a sample-barcoded 5' primer, a J-beta primer mix was included in a second PCR lasting roughly 6 to 12 cycles. TCRdb itself ran the 5' RACE reads through MiXCR, one entry per CDR3 protein. The profile shows 890,000 or so distinct CDR3 sequences, 62% of them singletons. CDR1 and CDR2 from the germline V gene are SGHTA and FQGNSA. V dropped 5 bases and J dropped 2; count of bases not matched to a gene: 7. The CDR3 is 15 residues long. The V call is TRBV7-2, the J call TRBJ2-3; 7 bases align to TRBD2. Material: blood. The sequence was obtained from a young man in good health. CDR3 protein: CASSKGGRVTDTQYF. In nucleotides, the CDR3 is TGTGCCAGCAGCAAAGGCGGGAGAGTCACAGATACGCAGTATTTT.